Sequencing of this T cell receptor beta chain was carried out in a study of OX40 agonist ivuxolimab in advanced cancers. Per the germline V gene, CDR1 is SGHTA and CDR2 is FQGNSA. The V gene lost 6 bases and the J gene lost 6 bases, with 18 bases spanning the gap. The CDR3 is made up of 15 amino acids. This clone was seen once. Repertoires were generated with immunoSEQ multiplex PCR, while TCRdb's copy carries only in-frame clones and drops some. The sample holds 90,000 to 95,000 clones, more than 75% seen once. The starting material was CD4+ or CD8+ T cells sorted from blood, obtained in a trial of the OX40 agonist ivuxolimab. The chain uses TRBV7-2 and TRBJ2-1, with D maybe TRBD1 (6 bases). The receptor was derived from an adult with an advanced solid tumor such as melanoma, head and neck, liver or kidney cancer. The CDR3 DNA follows: TGTGCCAGCAGATTCCGCCAGGGGAGCGGCAATGAGCAGTTCTTC. It specifies CASRFRQGSGNEQFF. Looking up the rest from reference TRBV7-2 and TRBJ2-1 gives the full variable domain: GAGVSQSPSNKVTEKGKDVELRCDPISGHTALYWYRQSLGQGLEFLIYFQGNSAPDKSGLPSDRFSAERTGGSVSTLTIQRTQQEDSAVYLCASRFRQGSGNEQFFGPGTRLTVL.